A single sample is the source of the 23 T cell receptor beta chains below, sequenced in a study of T-cell memory formation after mild COVID-19. One entry per CDR3 protein, called by TCRdb with MiXCR from the 5' RACE reads. The sample has a few hundred thousand distinct CDR3 sequences, 20% to 25% seen once. Sequences were obtained from PBMCs or a T cell subset sorted from them (not recorded which). The receptor set was obtained from a man aged 18 to 35 who had mild COVID-19 (a few samples of this study predate the infection). Cell type and time point are not known.

V gene TRBV12-3 or TRBV12-4 combines with J gene TRBJ1-1, with 9 bases that match TRBD1. J lost 4 bases, V lost 5 bases, and 11 bases had no gene match. CDR3 length: 16 residues. The CDR3 coding sequence is TGTGCCAGCAGTCAAAGACAGGGGGATCGGGGCACTGAAGCTTTCTTT. Translated: CASSQRQGDRGTEAFF.

The V call is TRBV20-1, the J call TRBJ1-2; TRBD1 matches at 8 bases. Germline-derived CDR1 and CDR2 are DFQATT and SNEGSKA (reference sequence). The CDR3 length is 12 residues. After removal of 6 bases from V and 5 bases from J, the junction contained 5 bases not matched to a gene. In DNA form, the CDR3 reads TGCAGTGCCACGACAGGGGAATATGGCTACACCTTC. This gives the protein CSATTGEYGYTF.

This clonotype has just a few counts. For the CDR3, the DNA is TGTGCCAGCAGCTTAGACCCGATTGTGCAGCCCCAGCATTTT. Translating gives CASSLDPIVQPQHF. This chain joins TRBV7-2 and TRBJ1-5; D uncertain. The CDR3 runs to 14 residues. Trimming pared 1 base from V and 7 bases from J, leaving 11 bases between. The germline CDR1 and CDR2 sequences are SGHTA and FQGNSA.

The CDR3 spells CASSYLSVNTIYF. The CDR3 nucleotides are TGTGCCAGCAGTTACTTGTCTGTGAACACCATATATTTT. The chain joins TRBV6-6 to TRBJ1-3; D uncertain. Germline V gives CDR1 MNHNY, CDR2 SVGAGI (reference sequence). Trimming shortened V by 1 base and J by 7 bases, and 8 bases separated the two germline ends. The CDR3 loop spans 13 amino acids.

At least ten counts were recorded for this clonotype. The chain has TRBV7-3 and TRBJ1-5; D unresolved. The V gene lost 8 bases and the J gene lost 4 bases, with 12 bases spanning the gap. The germline gives CDR1 SGHTA, CDR2 FQGTGA. This CDR3 region has 13 residues. In nucleotides, the CDR3 is TGTGCCAGCTCGAAGGAGGTAAATCAGCCCCAGCATTTT. Amino acid sequence: CASSKEVNQPQHF.

The chain joins TRBV27 to TRBJ1-1; weak D call: TRBD1 (6 bases). Trimming took off 5 bases at V and 5 bases at J, with 18 bases between the two ends. CDR1 and CDR2 from the germline V gene are MNHEY and SMNVEV (reference sequence). The CDR3 length is 15 residues. CDR3 residues: CASSPRRGRGTEAFF. The CDR3 coding sequence is TGTGCCAGCAGTCCCCGCCGGGGGCGCGGGACTGAAGCTTTCTTT.

The rearrangement links TRBV2 to TRBJ2-7, with no clear D. Germline V lookup: CDR1 SNHLY, CDR2 FYNNEI. V lost 7 bases, J lost 6 bases, and 19 bases lay in between. The CDR3 sequence is 14 residues long. CDR3 nucleotide sequence: TGTGCCAGCATTTCGGAGCGTCTTCGCCCCGAGCAGTACTTC. It translates to CASISERLRPEQYF.

The chain recombines TRBV7-2 with TRBJ1-2; D is possibly TRBD1 (6 bases). The CDR3 loop spans 13 amino acids. Germline CDR1 is SGHTA and CDR2 is FQGNSA. V was shortened by 5 bases and J by 8 bases, with 15 bases between the two germline ends. The CDR3 protein is CASSPGQQGGYTF. CDR3 sequence (DNA): TGTGCCAGCAGCCCCGGACAGCAGGGGGGCTACACCTTC.

The chain employs TRBV4-1 and TRBJ2-5, with D possibly being TRBD2 (6 bases). The CDR3 has 14 amino acids. Trimming stripped 4 bases from V and 2 bases from J, with 11 bases between. Germline V lookup: CDR1 MGHRA, CDR2 YSYEKL. The chain's CDR3 is CASSPRGFQETQYF. The CDR3, as DNA: TGCGCCAGCAGCCCCCGGGGGTTTCAAGAGACCCAGTACTTC.

This clonotype was seen only a few times. V usage is TRBV5-1 and J usage is TRBJ2-1; 13 nucleotides line up with TRBD2. The germline gives CDR1 SGHRS, CDR2 YFSETQ. The CDR3 covers 15 residues. With V trimmed by 5 bases and J by 9 bases, 8 bases remained unmatched. The CDR3: CASRPTSGGAPEQFF. The CDR3 region has the DNA TGCGCCAGCAGACCCACTAGCGGGGGGGCCCCTGAGCAGTTCTTC.

The chain carries TRBV4-3 and TRBJ2-2, with 9 bases matching TRBD1. Losses at the gene ends were 2 bases for V and 5 bases for J; bases not matched to a gene: 9. Germline V gene sequence: CDR1 LGHNA, CDR2 YSLEER. This CDR3 is built from 17 residues. Here the CDR3 DNA reads TGCGCCAGCAGCCAAACAGTGGGACAGGGTGGGACCGGGGAGCTGTTTTTT. Its translation is CASSQTVGQGGTGELFF.

A note on this clonotype: Germline is not matched at one junction end, which may reflect a read error. The chain joins TRBV20-1 to TRBJ2-5; 7 positions match TRBD1. Germline CDR1 DFQATT, CDR2 SNEGSKA (reference sequence). The CDR3 runs to 13 residues. The CDR3 region has the DNA TGCAGTGCTAGAAGACAGGGCCAAGAGACCCAATACTTC. This encodes CSARRQGQETQYF.

This clonotype was detected a few times. V and J are TRBV20-1 and TRBJ2-7, with 8 bases identical to TRBD1. V shed 5 bases, J shed 5 bases, and the junction held 8 bases outside the gene matches. CDR3 length: 13 amino acids. CDR1 and CDR2 from the germline V gene are DFQATT and SNEGSKA (reference sequence). The CDR3 loop is CSAPRTGIDEQYF. CDR3 sequence (DNA): TGCAGTGCTCCGAGGACAGGGATTGACGAGCAGTACTTC.

The chain joins TRBV6-2 or TRBV6-3 to TRBJ2-2; D is unresolved. Per germline, CDR1 MNHEY and CDR2 SVGEGT. CDR3 length: 16 residues. V was pared by 6 bases and J by 0 bases, with 14 bases between. The DNA for the CDR3 is TGTGCCAGCAGCTCGGCCGGACCCTCGAACACCGGGGAGCTGTTTTTT. This gives the protein CASSSAGPSNTGELFF.

This clonotype was seen only a few times. This chain links TRBV5-6 with TRBJ1-2, with TRBD1 matching over 7 bases. CDR1 SGHDT and CDR2 YYEEEE come from the germline V gene. CDR3 size: 15 residues. V gave up 5 bases and J gave up 3 bases; unmatched junction bases: 10. In DNA, the CDR3 is TGTGCCAGCAGGCCACTCGTCAGGGGGGACTATGGCTACACCTTC. Amino acids: CASRPLVRGDYGYTF.

The rearrangement uses TRBV20-1 and TRBJ1-1; TRBD1 might be the D (5 bases). V lost 5 bases and J 1 base, leaving 14 bases between the germline ends. The V gene's germline CDR1 is DFQATT and CDR2 SNEGSKA (reference sequence). This CDR3 region has 14 residues. The CDR3 bases are TGCAGTGCTGGGAGTTGGAGGGGGAACACTGAAGCTTTCTTT. Translation gives CSAGSWRGNTEAFF.

The V gene is TRBV29-1, the J gene TRBJ1-1, with no clear D. The CDR3 runs to 12 residues. Germline V gene data show CDR1 as SQVTM and CDR2 as ANQGSEA. V lost 4 bases and J 6 bases, leaving 12 bases between the germline ends. CDR3 amino acids: CSVVGSTSEAFF. The CDR3 DNA sequence: TGCAGCGTTGTAGGGAGCACATCTGAAGCTTTCTTT.

This clonotype has more than one count but fewer than ten. V usage is TRBV20-1 and J usage is TRBJ2-7, with a tentative D call TRBD1 (5 bases). This CDR3 spans 12 amino acids. Looked up from germline, CDR1 is DFQATT and CDR2 is SNEGSKA (reference sequence). V shed 5 bases and J shed 3 bases, with 11 bases lying between them. CDR3 sequence (DNA): TGCAGTGCTTCAGGACAACTCTACGAGCAGTACGTC. It is translated as CSASGQLYEQYV.

V is TRBV2 and J is TRBJ1-2; the D is unclear. The V gene lost 5 bases and the J gene lost 7 bases, with 11 bases spanning the gap. CDR1 and CDR2 (germline): SNHLY, FYNNEI. There are 12 residues in the CDR3. The CDR3 loop is CASSLIGSGYTF. Here the CDR3 DNA reads TGTGCCAGCAGTCTGATCGGCTCTGGCTACACCTTC.

This clonotype was recorded many times. The chain couples TRBV2 to TRBJ2-5; 7 nucleotides line up with TRBD2. The length of the CDR3 is 14 residues. Germline CDR1 reads SNHLY; CDR2 reads FYNNEI. V lost 7 bases and J lost 6; bases outside the gene matches: 11. The CDR3 DNA reads as TGTGCCAGCACCTTTTGGGGGGGACCTCAGACCCAGTACTTC. The encoded protein is CASTFWGGPQTQYF.

A word on this clonotype: An end of the junction does not agree with germline; a read error may underlie this. V usage is TRBV7-3 and J usage is TRBJ2-1; D uncertain. Germline V gene sequence: CDR1 SGHTA, CDR2 FQGTGA. This CDR3 contains 15 residues. The CDR3 region has the DNA TGTGCCAGCAGCCCCGGCCTGTCCTCCTACAATGATCAGTTCTTC. Residues: CASSPGLSSYNDQFF.

J is TRBJ2-3 and V is TRBV3-1; D is unresolved. The length of the CDR3 is 16 residues. V lost 0 bases, J lost 6 bases, and 16 bases lay in between. Germline V gene sequence: CDR1 LGHDT, CDR2 YNNKEL (reference sequence). Here the CDR3 reads CASSQEATAGGDTQYF. In nucleotides, the CDR3 is TGTGCCAGCAGCCAAGAGGCCACCGCTGGCGGCGATACGCAGTATTTT.

This clonotype was counted ten times or more. V gene TRBV6-5 combines with J gene TRBJ2-4; 7 nucleotides match TRBD2. V trimming: 5 bases; J trimming: 7 bases; junction bases outside the gene matches: 2. Germline CDR1 and CDR2: MNHEY and SVGAGI. CDR3 size: 12 residues. Here the CDR3 reads CASSGLDNIQYF. CDR3 in DNA: TGTGCCAGCAGTGGACTAGATAACATTCAGTACTTC.